This T cell receptor (beta chain) was found in a study of cytomegalovirus exposure and HLA in healthy donors (dated by TCRdb to 2016 to 2017). With regard to the full study: An earlier analysis of roughly 630 of the donors reported 250 to 300 Gb of sequence data and around 120 million unique TCR beta sequences from roughly 180 million T cells. An earlier analysis of roughly 580 of the donors used high-throughput TCR beta sequencing to judge whether each TCR beta V gene segment behaved as functional or pseudogenic. Alongside the repertoire data, information on donor age, sex, ethnicity and CMV serostatus was compiled. Typing coverage varied by locus: roughly 629-630 donors for A, B, C, DRB1 and DQB1; approximately 500 for DQA1; about 570 for DPA1; around 450 for DPB1. The T cell repertoires of under 750 subjects were profiled by immunosequencing and related to cytomegalovirus serostatus. To predict cytomegalovirus infection status, the study combined high-throughput TCR immunosequencing, statistical association of individual TCRs with disease status, and machine learning. Of the 300 to 500 genotyped donors, 70% to 90% were placed in the genetic ancestry cluster associated with self-reported Caucasian donors. HLA typing included class I and class II loci at four-digit resolution. Across 398 genotyped donors of the cohort, an average of roughly 250,000 unique TCR beta nucleotide sequences per donor were sequenced, and 15% to 20% of those sequences were non-productive. Because of strong linkage in the cohort, five DR-DQ haplotypes were treated as single units for association and clustering. The study aimed to test whether signatures of past pathogen exposure could be identified by cataloging public T cell receptors. A separate validation cohort of 100 to 150 different subjects was used in addition to the approximately 640-subject first cohort. Roughly 300 gigabases of sequencing data and 70 million to 95 million unique TCR sequences made up an early release that covered approximately 700 HLA-typed donors. Every repertoire in the discovery cohort had been generated on one and the same sequencing platform. In the later analysis, no new phenotypic data were used to find candidate immune exposures; instead, reliance was placed on TCR beta sequences and their occurrence across donors. A later genetic analysis took genome-wide SNP genotypes for about three fifths of the roughly 700 donors and used that subset as a discovery cohort. A later analysis re-analyzed previously published TCR beta repertoires from about 730 donors and added high-resolution HLA genotyping to study TCR occurrence patterns. Beyond this particular receptor, the publication reports: A later analysis found that HLA-associated TCR beta chains were more clonally expanded and had lower generation probabilities than equally common non-associated chains. A total of fewer than 200 TCR beta chains were listed by the study as associated with cytomegalovirus. A cluster of highly shared sequence variants was judged likely to be a technical artifact of the sequencing pipeline. Because counts were too low, seventeen rarely observed V segments, including chromosome 9 orphons, were excluded from the earlier analysis of about 500 of the donors. When HLA alleles, especially DR and DQ, strongly co-occurred, TCR associations were difficult to assign to individual alleles. In a later analysis, most CMV-associated TCR beta chains were found to appear HLA-restricted, with HLA associations seemingly driven largely by CMV exposure. Cytomegalovirus status was reported to be diagnosed by the classifier with high specificity and sensitivity in both the original and validation cohorts. Most TCR sequences were observed very rarely across donors, whereas some public TCRs were present in many individuals. The 87-base-pair reads could not distinguish some IMGT-functional V segments, including TRBV6-2 and TRBV6-3, so those segments were excluded. Roughly uniform sequencing depth across donors was assumed in presence/absence analyses, although this assumption may not hold. A further reported finding was that TCR beta sequences accurately predicted the HLA-A and HLA-B alleles for most subjects in the first cohort. An earlier analysis of approximately 540 of the donors showed that most TCR beta V segments appeared in productive rearrangements either about 87% or about 30% of the time, which broadly matched IMGT annotations. Three of the identified cytomegalovirus-associated TCR beta chains were confirmed in vitro to be specific for cytomegalovirus antigens. A later genetic analysis reported fewer N-insertions in productive TCRs among donors in an Asian-associated ancestry cluster than the approximately 670-donor mean. Only TCR beta chains were sequenced in this cohort, and the absence of alpha or paired-chain data limited detectable features. A later analysis found that TCR association rates varied across HLA loci, with DRB1 alleles showing the most associated TCRs and HLA-C alleles the fewest. The only immune exposure information available for the cohort was CMV serostatus. The authors suggested that the approach could potentially be generalized to other disease states and immunological phenotypes. In a later analysis, several top co-occurrence clusters were reported to appear linked to parvovirus B19, influenza, CMV and Epstein-Barr virus. A later genetic analysis associated a missense DCLRE1C variant with V-gene and J-gene trimming of TCR beta chains, and an independent cohort replicated the association. Because HLA typing was missing for some donors at each locus, association tests included only the typed subset. Correlated functional status among segregating V segments might reflect linkage disequilibrium, but an unknown experimental factor could not be ruled out. Specific HLA alleles were associated with some 15,000 TCR beta sequences at a false discovery rate of 0.05 in a later analysis.

CDR1 and CDR2 (MGHDK, SYGVNS) derive from the germline V gene. V gives up 3 bases and J gives up 3 bases, and the segment between their germline ends measures 8 bases. The CDR3 sequence holds 14 residues, the cysteine and phenylalanine included. Only the CDR3 DNA is retained, 42 bases long and in frame from the first base. The cohort was made up of 650 to 700 healthy bone marrow donors. All cohort members were sampled while nominally healthy, although unrecorded immune exposures were likely present. The donor was CMV seronegative and belonged to the group of under 400 seronegative cohort members. A peripheral blood sample was collected from each donor, and TCR beta sequencing was performed on peripheral blood mononuclear cells. The Qiagen DNeasy Blood Extraction Kit was used to extract genomic DNA from the blood cell samples. This clone was detected only a few times. There is no known antigen for this receptor. No base quality information exists; no much larger clone differs at one position.

To prepare the library, the immunoSEQ multiplex PCR assay was applied. The multiplex PCR relied on a mix of 60 forward primers for TCR Vbeta segments and 13 reverse primers for TCR Jbeta segments. The CDR3 region of rearranged TCR beta genes was amplified from genomic DNA with a multiplex PCR assay. On the Illumina HiSeq System, the amplified TCR beta libraries were sequenced as 87-base-pair reads. From the authors' description of their analysis: In a later analysis, about 80 million unique TCR beta chains were counted across the approximately 670 repertoires, and approximately 9.9 million of these chains were shared by at least two donors. Raw reads were error-corrected and collapsed into unique sequences by a nearest-neighbor algorithm in which closely related sequences were merged to remove PCR and sequencing errors. CDR3 sequences were aligned to IMGT reference sequences to assign V, D and J gene segments. Each retained sequence needed at least a six-nucleotide match to both a V gene segment and a J gene segment. A rearrangement counted as productive if the CDR3 had no stop codons and remained in frame with V and J, and every other rearrangement counted as non-productive. CDR3 was defined according to IMGT convention as the region running from the second conserved V-encoded cysteine to the conserved J-encoded phenylalanine. Sequences without an unambiguous match to a single V gene segment were excluded from the earlier analysis of over 500 of the donors. In an earlier analysis of roughly 500 of the donors, V segments were called functional above 56.7% productive rearrangements and were called segregating when the between-donor standard deviation exceeded 5%. To diagnose cytomegalovirus status from the catalog of TCR beta chain sequences, a statistical classification framework was built. In a later analysis, TCR nucleotide sequences were compared against IMGT/GENE-DB human TR gene sequences so that V and J genes could be assigned. Using the TCRdist pipeline, a later analysis assigned CDR3 sequences along with most-parsimonious VDJ recombination scenarios. A later analysis defined each TCR beta chain by its CDR3 amino acid sequence plus V-gene family, and excluded reads lacking a unique V-gene family. In a later analysis, 450 to 600 highly shared, low-generation-probability nucleotide sequences were removed to address suspected cross-contamination and a sequencing artifact. For each public chain, a later analysis derived a clonal expansion index from normalized ranks of inferred template counts within each repertoire. Generation probabilities in a later analysis came from a VDJ recombination model fitted to out-of-frame rearrangements, and those results were checked against IGoR. In a later analysis, TCR-TCR, TCR-HLA and TCR-CMV co-occurrence was scored with hypergeometric tests, and a repertoire-size bias correction was applied to TCR pairs. To estimate false discovery rates, a later analysis permuted the HLA or CMV assignments 20 times. In a later analysis, co-occurring TCRs were grouped using DBSCAN, and TCRdist sequence similarity was added for clustering within HLA-allele-positive subsets. Co-occurrence clustering excluded repertoires with fewer than 30,000 or more than 120,000 public chains, plus five with anomalous nucleotide sharing. TCRdb mirrors the immuneACCESS table, restricted to in-frame sequences. Some clones are absent from its copies; in checked studies, under half trace to an unresolved V gene, and the reason for the others is unknown. V, J and clone size are those of that table, while D and trimming were read from the DNA. The sample table shows about 150,000 clones, and 75% to 80% are seen once. Of the sample, 1.5% to 2% falls within the top ten clones.

The chain links TRBV25-1 with TRBJ2-2; 5 matching bases give a weak D call of TRBD2. The receptor's source is a woman in her twenties or thirties in good health and CMV-seronegative. The sample comprised PBMCs. The DNA sequence follows: TGTGCCAGCAGTGATTGGACTGACACCGGGGAGCTGTTTTTT. Its translation is CASSDWTDTGELFF.